This is a list of T cell receptor beta chains from one sample in a study of beta chain features in type 1 diabetes. TCRdb keeps only in-frame clones here, not all; method: immunoSEQ multiplex PCR. Of hundreds of thousands of clones in the sample, around 15% were seen once. Specimen: naive CD4+ T cells from blood. The receptors derive from a man aged 18 to 29 with type 1 diabetes. Both conserved end residues are part of each CDR3. The D gene is left open where the match is weak. Clone sizes are given selectively: once, few, many, or a class where the clone is expanded.

TRBV5-4,TRBJ1-2,TRBD1,18,few,TGTGCCAGCAGCCCGACCCTCGGAAACAGGGGACGGAACTATGGCTACACCTTC,CASSPTLGNRGRNYGYTF
TRBV27,TRBJ1-6,NA,16,NA,TGTGCCAGCAGTTTATCATGGGTTCGGTATAATTCACCCCTCCACTTT,CASSLSWVRYNSPLHF
TRBV30,TRBJ2-3,NA,15,few,TGTGCCTACCACAGGGTCTCCCGCCACACAGATACGCAGTATTTT,CAYHRVSRHTDTQYF
TRBV27,TRBJ2-7,NA,15,few,TGTGCCAGCAGCCTTGGATCCCCCAGCTCCTACGAGCAGTACTTC,CASSLGSPSSYEQYF
TRBV21-1,TRBJ2-1,NA,15,few,TGTGCCAGCAGCAAAGTACAGGGGAGCGACAATGAGCAGTTCTTC,CASSKVQGSDNEQFF
TRBV2,TRBJ2-7,TRBD1,13,few,TGTGCCAGCAACAGGGACAGGGGCTACGAGCAGTACTTC,CASNRDRGYEQYF
TRBV18,TRBJ2-1,NA,12,NA,TGTGCCAGCTCACCACCTGGGGATGAGCAGTTCTTC,CASSPPGDEQFF
TRBV30,TRBJ1-1,TRBD1,13,few,TGTGCCTGGAGCGCCGGGGACAGGGTTGAAGCTTTCTTT,CAWSAGDRVEAFF
TRBV18,TRBJ1-2,TRBD1,15,few,TGTGCCAGCTCCGGACAGGAAGTAAACTTCTATGGCTACACCTTC,CASSGQEVNFYGYTF
TRBV10-3,TRBJ1-1,NA,16,NA,TGTGCCATCAGTGAGTCGAATTCAGGTTTGAACACTGAAGCTTTCTTT,CAISESNSGLNTEAFF
TRBV28,TRBJ2-3,TRBD2,16,few,TGTGCCAGCAGTTTAGGGGTAGCGGGGCCCACAGATACGCAGTATTTT,CASSLGVAGPTDTQYF
TRBV11-2,TRBJ2-5,NA,16,NA,TGTGCCAGCAGCTTAGACCGTCAGGGGTCTGGAGAGACCCAGTACTTC,CASSLDRQGSGETQYF
TRBV28,TRBJ1-4,NA,14,few,TGTGCCAGCAGTGACAGCCACTTTAATGAAAAACTGTTTTTT,CASSDSHFNEKLFF
TRBV14,TRBJ1-1,NA,16,few,TGTGCCAGCACCCGAGGGGAGTGGGGCACCGACACTGAAGCTTTCTTT,CASTRGEWGTDTEAFF
TRBV14,TRBJ1-1,TRBD1,14,few,TGTGCCAGCAGCCAATACAGGGGTTTCACTGAAGCTTTCTTT,CASSQYRGFTEAFF
TRBV30,TRBJ1-6,TRBD1,15,NA,TGTGCCTGGAGTTCCCTGGGGCAGGGGGTGGCGATCCTCCACTTT,CAWSSLGQGVAILHF
TRBV6-1,TRBJ2-3,NA,15,NA,TGTGCCAGCAGTGAGCTTGGGTCTAGCACAGATACGCAGTATTTT,CASSELGSSTDTQYF
TRBV20-1,TRBJ1-1,NA,10,few,TGCAGTACCGGGAAGACTGAAGCTTTCTTT,CSTGKTEAFF
TRBV30,TRBJ2-7,TRBD1,15,few,TGTGCCTGGACCCAACCGGGACAGGGGGTCTACGAGCAGTACTTC,CAWTQPGQGVYEQYF
TRBV5-1,TRBJ2-1,NA,14,NA,TGCGCCAGCAGCTTGGGGGCAGGGAACAATGAGCAGTTCTTC,CASSLGAGNNEQFF
TRBV5-6,TRBJ2-3,TRBD1,13,few,TGTGTCCGCGAAGGGGGCGGCCCAGATACGCAGTATTTT,CVREGGGPDTQYF
TRBV28,TRBJ1-6,TRBD1,14,NA,TGTGCCAGCAGTGCGGCCGACAGGGATTCACCCCTCCACTTT,CASSAADRDSPLHF
TRBV5-6,TRBJ2-3,NA,14,few,TGTGCCAGCAGTTCATGGGGGGTCACAGATACGCAGTATTTT,CASSSWGVTDTQYF
TRBV7-2,TRBJ1-5,TRBD1,15,NA,TGTGCCAGCAGCTGGGGGACAGGGGGTGTTCAGCCCCAGCATTTT,CASSWGTGGVQPQHF
TRBV30,TRBJ1-2,TRBD1,16,NA,TGTGCCTGGAGGAACAGTACAGGGGGCTGGGGTGATGGCTACACCTTC,CAWRNSTGGWGDGYTF
TRBV6-6,TRBJ2-1,NA,15,NA,TGTGCCAGCAGGCTGACCTGGGGGGCTTACAATGAGCAGTTCTTC,CASRLTWGAYNEQFF
TRBV30,TRBJ1-2,NA,13,NA,TGTGCCTGGGGGGCCGTGTCTAACTATGGCTACACCTTC,CAWGAVSNYGYTF